Presented here are 18 T cell receptor beta chains from one specimen sequenced in a study of blood T cells in healthy people across ages. Primed by a sample-barcoded 5' primer and a J-beta primer mix, a second PCR proceeded for about 6 to 12 cycles. TCRdb redid the calling of the 5' RACE reads with MiXCR, one entry per CDR3 protein. The sample has more than 800,000 distinct CDR3 sequences, less than 50% seen once. What was sequenced was blood. Source of these receptors: a woman aged 60 to 75 in good health.

This chain links TRBV5-1 with TRBJ2-7; D is unclear. Looked up from germline, CDR1 is SGHRS and CDR2 is YFSETQ. V was trimmed by 7 bases and J by 1 base, leaving 12 bases between them. The CDR3 is 13 amino acids. This chain's CDR3 is CASRSSPSYEQYF. The CDR3, as DNA: TGCGCCAGCCGCTCGAGTCCTTCCTACGAGCAGTACTTC.

As regards this clonotype: This could be a read error, since a much larger clone is one nucleotide away. V is TRBV7-3 and J is TRBJ2-3; a weak D match, TRBD1 (5 bases). Looked up from germline, CDR1 is SGHTA and CDR2 is FQGTGA. Trimming left V 5 bases short and J 1 base short, with 10 bases between. CDR3 length: 14 residues. CDR3 region: CASSGEGGTDTQYF. DNA of the CDR3: TGTGCCAGCAGCGGAGAAGGGGGCACAGATACGCAGTATTTT.

This clonotype turned up a few times. The rearrangement links TRBV20-1 to TRBJ2-7; D ambiguous. CDR3 length: 15 residues. The V end was cut by 2 bases, the J end by 2 bases, with 16 bases between. Germline V gene sequence: CDR1 DFQATT, CDR2 SNEGSKA (reference sequence). CDR3 sequence reads: CSARLEARSPYEQYF. CDR3 nucleotides: TGCAGTGCTAGACTTGAGGCTAGGAGTCCCTACGAGCAGTACTTC.

The rearrangement uses TRBV20-1 and TRBJ2-2; no definite D call. The V end was cut by 0 bases, the J end by 3 bases, with 11 bases between. The CDR3 runs 15 residues. The germline gives CDR1 DFQATT, CDR2 SNEGSKA (reference sequence). This CDR3 reads CSARDLRKHTGELFF. In DNA, the CDR3 is TGCAGTGCTAGAGATCTACGCAAACACACCGGGGAGCTGTTTTTT.

The gene calls are TRBV30 and TRBJ1-2; 8 bases fit TRBD1. V shed 2 bases and J 2 bases; nucleotides not matched to a gene: 19. Germline CDR1 and CDR2: GTSNPN and SVGIG (reference sequence). CDR3 length equals 19 residues. The CDR3 coding sequence is TGTGCCTGGAGTTCCTCCCTAGGACAGGGAATGGAGTGGAACTATGGCTACACCTTC. This codes for CAWSSSLGQGMEWNYGYTF.

The chain joins TRBV6-1 to TRBJ2-5, with D possibly being TRBD2 (5 bases). The CDR3 spans 14 residues. The V end lost 7 bases, the J end lost 11 bases, and 23 bases lay between the germline ends. Looked up from germline, CDR1 is MNHNS and CDR2 is SASEGT. The CDR3 DNA reads TGTGCCAGCATTGAGGACCCTAGCACCAGAGAGCAGTACTTC. Translated: CASIEDPSTREQYF.

This clonotype was counted between two and nine times. The CDR3: CASSLSVPRAGNQPQHF. CDR3 nucleotides: TGTGCCAGCAGTTTATCGGTTCCCAGGGCTGGCAATCAGCCCCAGCATTTT. V gene TRBV27 combines with J gene TRBJ1-5, with D possibly matching TRBD1 (5 bases). V was shortened by 0 bases and J by 2 bases, with 14 bases between the two germline ends. CDR1 is MNHEY, CDR2 SMNVEV, per germline (reference sequence). The CDR3 sequence is 17 residues long.

The rearrangement uses TRBV7-9 and TRBJ1-1, with no clear D. Germline values: CDR1 SEHNR, CDR2 FQNEAQ (reference sequence). CDR3 length: 14 residues. V was clipped by 5 bases and J by 5 bases, with 15 bases between them. CDR3: CASSPIQLATEAFF. The DNA for the CDR3 is TGTGCCAGCAGCCCGATCCAACTGGCGACTGAAGCTTTCTTT.

This clonotype appeared a few times. This chain uses TRBV5-1 with TRBJ1-1; D is uncertain. Trimming removed 3 bases from V and 5 bases from J, with 14 bases in between. The V gene's germline CDR1 is SGHRS and CDR2 YFSETQ. This CDR3 region has 14 residues. In nucleotides, the CDR3 is TGCGCCAGCAGCTGCAACTGTGAGGGTACTGAAGCTTTCTTT. As protein: CASSCNCEGTEAFF.

The chain links TRBV30 to TRBJ2-5; a possible D gene is TRBD1 (6 bases). In germline, CDR1 is GTSNPN, CDR2 SVGIG (reference sequence). The CDR3 extends over 12 amino acids. V dropped 6 bases and J dropped 5 bases, with 13 bases sitting between them. The CDR3 DNA is TGTGCCTGTATTCAGGGGATGGAGACCCAGTACTTC. Translation gives CACIQGMETQYF.

The chain has TRBV5-1 and TRBJ1-1; TRBD1 matches 7 bases. V lost 4 bases, J lost 0 bases, and 3 bases stayed unmatched. Germline CDR1 is SGHRS and CDR2 is YFSETQ. The CDR3 runs to 14 residues. CDR3 sequence: CASSRGTVNTEAFF. The CDR3 DNA follows: TGCGCCAGCAGCAGGGGGACAGTGAACACTGAAGCTTTCTTT. Full variable domain (outside the CDR3, taken from reference TRBV5-1 and TRBJ1-1): KAGVTQTPRYLIKTRGQQVTLSCSPISGHRSVSWYQQTPGQGLQFLFEYFSETQRNKGNFPGRFSGRQFSNSRSEMNVSTLELGDSALYLCASSRGTVNTEAFFGQGTRLTVV.

The genes are TRBV7-9 and TRBJ1-4, with D tentatively TRBD1 (6 bases). Per the germline V gene, CDR1 is SEHNR and CDR2 is FQNEAQ (reference sequence). This CDR3 is 13 amino acids long. The V gene lost 8 bases and the J gene lost 5 bases, with 12 bases spanning the gap. The DNA of the CDR3 is TGTGCCAGCGCGGGGGCAGACAATGAAAAACTGTTTTTT. Translated: CASAGADNEKLFF.

The rearrangement uses TRBV11-3 and TRBJ2-3; maybe TRBD2 (6 bases). Germline CDR1 SGHNT, CDR2 YENEEA. The CDR3 consists of 15 residues. V was shortened by 1 base and J by 7 bases, with 15 bases between the two germline ends. The CDR3 loop reads CASSLGPPDYNTQYF. DNA of the CDR3: TGTGCCAGCAGCTTAGGTCCCCCGGACTACAATACGCAGTATTTT.

The rearrangement joins TRBV27 to TRBJ2-7; 8 positions match TRBD1. This CDR3 has 15 amino acids. The V segment lost 2 bases and the J segment 2 bases; nucleotides outside the gene matches: 5. Germline CDR1 reads MNHEY; CDR2 reads SMNVEV (reference sequence). CDR3 loop: CASSLRTGHPYEQYF. CDR3 DNA: TGTGCCAGCAGTTTAAGGACAGGGCACCCCTACGAGCAGTACTTC.

The chain employs TRBV6-1 and TRBJ2-7; 9 nucleotides line up with TRBD2. After removal of 5 bases from V and 4 bases from J, the junction contained 3 bases not matched to a gene. CDR3 length: 13 residues. CDR1 and CDR2 (germline): MNHNS, SASEGT. The CDR3 is CASSPSGRYEQYF. In nucleotides, the CDR3 is TGTGCCAGCAGTCCAAGCGGGAGGTACGAGCAGTACTTC.

This clonotype came up once. The rearrangement uses TRBV6-5 and TRBJ2-5, with TRBD1 matching 10 bases. Gene TRBJ2-7 matches the end of the DNA better, so the J call may be wrong. The CDR3 extends over 15 amino acids. CDR1 MNHEY and CDR2 SVGAGI come from the germline V gene. CDR3 in DNA: TGTGCCAGCAGTCCGGACAGGGGGAACTCCTACGAGCAGTACTTC. Translation gives CASSPDRGNSYEQYF.

This clonotype was counted between two and nine times. This chain joins TRBV11-1 and TRBJ2-1; weak D call: TRBD2 (7 bases). Trimming left V 5 bases short and J 4 bases short, with 18 bases between. CDR3 length equals 16 residues. The germline gives CDR1 SGHAT, CDR2 FQDESV (reference sequence). The CDR3 loop reads CASSPEGGPGYNEQFF. CDR3 nucleotide sequence: TGTGCCAGCAGCCCTGAGGGGGGGCCGGGATACAATGAGCAGTTCTTC.

The chain uses TRBV11-2 and TRBJ2-6; D ambiguous. The CDR3 is made up of 12 amino acids. Trimming removed 11 bases from V and 1 base from J, with 6 bases in between. The germline V gene encodes CDR1 SGHAT and CDR2 FQNNGV. The CDR3 spells CAGHSGANVLTF. In nucleotides, the CDR3 is TGTGCCGGTCATTCTGGGGCCAACGTCCTGACTTTC.